Listed below are T cell receptor beta chains from one sample, sequenced in a study of cytomegalovirus exposure and HLA in healthy donors. Measured with immunoSEQ multiplex PCR; TCRdb has only the in-frame clones, and not every one. The sample yields more than 250,000 clones, more than 80% seen once. The specimen sequenced was PBMCs. The receptors stem from a woman between 18 and 29 years old in good health and CMV-seronegative. Each CDR3 is given with its conserved first and last residue. Each record gives: V gene, J gene, CDR3 protein.

V gene: TRBV7-9; J gene: TRBJ2-3; CDR3 protein: CASSAPAGGGTDTQYF
V gene: TRBV18; J gene: TRBJ2-7; CDR3 protein: CASSPPLGGQGGYEQYF
V gene: TRBV25-1; J gene: TRBJ2-7; CDR3 protein: CATWGQGYEQYF
V gene: TRBV2; J gene: TRBJ1-3; CDR3 protein: CASSRQGAGVGNTIYF
V gene: TRBV6-4; J gene: TRBJ1-5; CDR3 protein: CASSWGSRDRNNQPQHF
V gene: TRBV19; J gene: TRBJ2-7; CDR3 protein: CASSIALAGYIYEQYF
V gene: TRBV5-4; J gene: TRBJ1-1; CDR3 protein: CASSPLEGGAFF
V gene: TRBV10-3; J gene: TRBJ1-1; CDR3 protein: CAISGENTEAFF
V gene: TRBV4-2; J gene: TRBJ2-6; CDR3 protein: CASSPDSLGANVLTF
V gene: TRBV2; J gene: TRBJ1-2; CDR3 protein: CASSRTGIGYGYTF
V gene: TRBV7-9; J gene: TRBJ2-7; CDR3 protein: CASSPPPANSYEQYF
V gene: TRBV4-2; J gene: TRBJ2-7; CDR3 protein: CASSQGTGTSSYEQYF
V gene: TRBV7-2; J gene: TRBJ2-1; CDR3 protein: CASSEGGLAANEQFF
V gene: TRBV5-1; J gene: TRBJ2-7; CDR3 protein: CASSLLSGRLYEQYF
V gene: TRBV27; J gene: TRBJ1-1; CDR3 protein: CAAQPGGPLNTEAFF
V gene: TRBV6-5; J gene: TRBJ1-1; CDR3 protein: CASSYTRLNTEAFF
V gene: TRBV7-2; J gene: TRBJ1-2; CDR3 protein: CASSPGTGGNYGYTF
V gene: TRBV2; J gene: TRBJ2-7; CDR3 protein: CASSVSSPSSYEQYF
V gene: TRBV2; J gene: TRBJ1-5; CDR3 protein: CASSDWQVNQPQHF
V gene: TRBV30; J gene: TRBJ2-6; CDR3 protein: CAWTPGVSGANVLTF
V gene: TRBV6-1; J gene: TRBJ2-5; CDR3 protein: CASSPGTEETQYF
V gene: TRBV18; J gene: TRBJ1-1; CDR3 protein: CASHVSPGNTEAFF
V gene: TRBV5-1; J gene: TRBJ2-3; CDR3 protein: CASSAGGPADTQYF
V gene: TRBV5-1; J gene: TRBJ1-4; CDR3 protein: CASSIPGTEAGGKLFF
V gene: TRBV7-8; J gene: TRBJ2-2; CDR3 protein: CASSLGSGGDGELFF
V gene: TRBV27; J gene: TRBJ2-2; CDR3 protein: CASMTSGRAPGELFF
V gene: TRBV4-1; J gene: TRBJ2-7; CDR3 protein: CASSHARGLYSYEQYF
V gene: TRBV6-5; J gene: TRBJ2-2; CDR3 protein: CASSSGLADTGELFF
V gene: TRBV6-1; J gene: TRBJ2-2; CDR3 protein: CASSAGQNTGELFF
V gene: TRBV15; J gene: TRBJ2-5; CDR3 protein: CATSVRSRETQYF
V gene: TRBV5-6; J gene: TRBJ2-5; CDR3 protein: CASSVAGAGETQYF
V gene: TRBV2; J gene: TRBJ2-5; CDR3 protein: CASTHGTIQETQYF
V gene: TRBV4-1; J gene: TRBJ2-1; CDR3 protein: CASSQVSSNEQFF
V gene: TRBV7-9; J gene: TRBJ2-4; CDR3 protein: CASSQTGGATKNIQYF
V gene: TRBV2; J gene: TRBJ2-3; CDR3 protein: CASSSSEGGASGGTDTQYF
V gene: TRBV29-1; J gene: TRBJ1-2; CDR3 protein: CSVDLPPGQINYGYTF
V gene: TRBV28; J gene: TRBJ1-2; CDR3 protein: CASSIRLSGYGYTF
V gene: TRBV25-1; J gene: TRBJ2-3; CDR3 protein: CASSEYIPDTQYF
V gene: TRBV4-1; J gene: TRBJ2-1; CDR3 protein: CASSQASGGSYNEQFF
V gene: TRBV6-6; J gene: TRBJ2-7; CDR3 protein: CASSLAREQYF